The present TCR beta chain was sequenced within a study of shared clonotypes between healthy human individuals. Comment on this clone: Its antigen is unknown. This probably arose from a read error, given a far larger clone one base away. The sample carries other DNA sequences with the same CDR3.

Notes on the study in general: Only blood was sampled, and tissue TCR repertoires likely differ from blood ones.

Only Caucasian adults living in Nashville, Tennessee served as donors. Profiling relied on immunoSEQ multiplex PCR, and the TCRdb table lists in-frame clones only, not all of them. The sample has around 500,000 clones, roughly three quarters seen once. Germline V gene sequence: CDR1 GTSNPN, CDR2 SVGIG (reference sequence). The CDR3 has 12 amino acids. The gene calls are TRBV30 and TRBJ2-3; possibly TRBD2 for D (6 bases). The sequence was collected from a middle-aged woman in good health. Some clones in this sample may be carry-over from other donors' samples. Sequenced input: PBMCs. CDR3 amino acids: CAWSTSTDTQYF. CDR3 nucleotides: TGTGCCTGGAGTACTAGCACAGACACGCAGTATTTT.